Below, 31 T cell receptor beta chains from the same sample are listed, as sequenced in a study of blood T cells in healthy people across ages. Primers used in a second PCR of roughly 7 to 12 cycles were a sample-barcoded 5' primer and a J-beta primer mix. TCRdb processed the 5' RACE reads anew with MiXCR; each CDR3 protein has one entry. Among over a million distinct CDR3 sequences listed, approximately 59% were seen once. Sequenced: blood. These receptor sequences come from a man aged 18 to 29 in good health.

The chain uses TRBV10-3 and TRBJ2-2; either TRBD1 or TRBD2 may supply D (5 bases each). Germline lookup yields CDR1 ENHRY and CDR2 SYGVKD. There are 13 residues in the CDR3. The V and J ends lost 6 bases and 5 bases respectively, with 10 bases between them. The CDR3 reads CAIRGEGTGELFF. CDR3 bases: TGTGCCATCAGGGGGGAAGGTACCGGGGAGCTGTTTTTT.

This clonotype was seen more than once but under ten times. The chain combines TRBV29-1 with TRBJ2-2; D is ambiguous. Germline-derived CDR1 and CDR2 are SQVTM and ANQGSEA. V was trimmed by 3 bases and J by 2 bases, leaving 7 bases between them. The CDR3 is 13 residues long. Written as DNA, the CDR3 is TGCAGCGTTGAGGGCACTAACACCGGGGAGCTGTTTTTT. Translation gives CSVEGTNTGELFF.

The chain recombines TRBV5-1 with TRBJ2-1; 12 bases line up with TRBD2. CDR1 and CDR2 from the germline V gene are SGHRS and YFSETQ. The CDR3 is 15 amino acids. Trimming cost V 3 bases and J 8 bases; bases outside gene matches: 6. Here the CDR3 DNA reads TGCGCCAGCAGCTGGGGACCTAGCGGGGGGGATGAGCAGTTCTTC. It encodes CASSWGPSGGDEQFF. Full variable domain (missing parts from reference TRBV5-1 and TRBJ2-1): KAGVTQTPRYLIKTRGQQVTLSCSPISGHRSVSWYQQTPGQGLQFLFEYFSETQRNKGNFPGRFSGRQFSNSRSEMNVSTLELGDSALYLCASSWGPSGGDEQFFGPGTRLTVL.

The J gene is TRBJ2-3, the V gene TRBV5-1; D gene uncertain. This CDR3 region has 15 residues. In germline, CDR1 is SGHRS, CDR2 YFSETQ. The germline V and J ends were trimmed by 3 bases and 1 base, with 12 bases remaining between them. CDR3 DNA sequence: TGCGCCAGCAGCTGGGCCCTCCACGGCACAGATACGCAGTATTTT. Protein sequence: CASSWALHGTDTQYF. Based on the CDR3 plus reference TRBV5-1 and TRBJ2-3, the full variable domain is KAGVTQTPRYLIKTRGQQVTLSCSPISGHRSVSWYQQTPGQGLQFLFEYFSETQRNKGNFPGRFSGRQFSNSRSEMNVSTLELGDSALYLCASSWALHGTDTQYFGPGTRLTVL.

This clonotype turned up a few times. The rearrangement joins TRBV15 to TRBJ2-7, with unresolved D. V was shortened by 5 bases and J by 10 bases, with 18 bases between the two germline ends. This CDR3 contains 13 residues. Germline V gives CDR1 LNHNV, CDR2 YYDKDF (reference sequence). The CDR3 region has the DNA TGTGCCACCAGCTCGGGTGTAGAGGTTCCCCAGTACTTC. This translates into CATSSGVEVPQYF. Filled out from reference TRBV15 and TRBJ2-7, the complete variable domain reads DAMVIQNPRYQVTQFGKPVTLSCSQTLNHNVMYWYQQKSSQAPKLLFHYYDKDFNNEADTPDNFQSRRPNTSFCFLDIRSPGLGDTAMYLCATSSGVEVPQYFGPGTRLTVT.

The table lists this clonotype with a few counts. V gene TRBV4-1 combines with J gene TRBJ2-1; 8 bases fit TRBD2. CDR3 length equals 16 residues. Germline V gives CDR1 MGHRA, CDR2 YSYEKL. Trimming at V came to 1 base and at J to 7 bases, leaving 9 bases not matched to a gene. CDR3 loop: CASSQGSGLGENEQFF. CDR3 sequence (DNA): TGCGCCAGCAGCCAAGGATCGGGACTAGGAGAAAATGAGCAGTTCTTC.

The chain is built from TRBV6-2 or TRBV6-3 and TRBJ2-3; D might be TRBD2 (5 bases). CDR1 and CDR2 (germline): MNHEY, SVGEGT. The CDR3 extends over 14 amino acids. With 2 bases removed from V and 9 bases from J, the gap between germline ends came to 15 bases. The CDR3 region is CASSYHKAVETQYF. The CDR3 region has the DNA TGTGCCAGCAGTTACCACAAAGCGGTGGAAACGCAGTATTTT.

V is TRBV14 and J is TRBJ1-2; no definite D call. The germline CDR1 and CDR2 sequences are SGHDN and FVKESK. The CDR3 consists of 13 residues. V lost 1 base and J lost 5, with 8 bases in between. The chain's CDR3 is CASSQVNSYGYTF. In DNA, the CDR3 is TGTGCCAGCAGCCAAGTTAACAGTTATGGCTACACCTTC.

This chain links TRBV12-3 or TRBV12-4 with TRBJ2-3; TRBD2 matches at 10 bases. The CDR3 runs 16 residues. Unmatched junction bases numbered 8, after V lost 3 bases and J lost 5 bases. The chain's CDR3 is CASSFPLAGEEDTQYF. In DNA, the CDR3 is TGTGCCAGCAGTTTCCCCCTAGCGGGAGAAGAAGATACGCAGTATTTT.

V and J are TRBV7-9 and TRBJ1-2; no definite D call. Germline loops: CDR1 SEHNR, CDR2 FQNEAQ (reference sequence). Trimming cost V 3 bases and J 6 bases, with 8 bases left between them. The CDR3 is 12 amino acids. The CDR3 DNA is TGTGCCAGCAGCTTTGGGCAGGATGGCTACACCTTC. Amino acid sequence: CASSFGQDGYTF.

The V and J genes are TRBV3-1 and TRBJ2-5, with D possibly TRBD2 on 6 matching bases. The DNA end lines up better with TRBJ2-7; the J call may be wrong. The CDR3 runs 13 residues. Germline loops: CDR1 LGHDT, CDR2 YNNKEL (reference sequence). Here the CDR3 DNA reads TGTGCCAGCAGCCCCTGGGCGGGAAACGAGCAGTACTTC. Its translation is CASSPWAGNEQYF.

The rearrangement joins TRBV12-5 to TRBJ2-1; tentatively, D is TRBD2 (5 bases). The germline V and J ends were trimmed by 4 bases and 0 bases, with 10 bases remaining between them. The V gene's germline CDR1 is LGHNT and CDR2 FRNRAP. The CDR3 extends over 15 amino acids. As DNA, the CDR3 is TGTGCTAGTGGTTCCGGGGTCACCTCCTACAATGAGCAGTTCTTC. It encodes CASGSGVTSYNEQFF.

This clonotype has a handful of counts. V usage is TRBV20-1 and J usage is TRBJ2-1; D unclear. Germline CDR1 reads DFQATT; CDR2 reads SNEGSKA (reference sequence). Deletions cut 0 bases from V and 6 bases from J, with 6 bases between. The CDR3 is 12 residues long. The DNA for the CDR3 is TGCAGTGCTAGAGAGTGGGGCAATGAGCAGTTCTTC. Its protein product is CSAREWGNEQFF.

The table lists this clonotype with a few counts. The chain carries TRBV5-1 and TRBJ1-6; D is undetermined. The CDR3 has 14 residues. Germline assignment: CDR1 SGHRS and CDR2 YFSETQ. Trimming left V 4 bases short and J 10 bases short, with 15 bases between. In DNA form, the CDR3 reads TGCGCCAGCAGCCACGAACAGAGGCGGTCACCCCTCCACTTT. Amino acids: CASSHEQRRSPLHF.

This clonotype was observed a single time. In nucleotides, the CDR3 is TGCGCCAGCATCGGATCCCACAATGAGCAGTTCTTC. It codes for CASIGSHNEQFF. The chain carries TRBV5-1 and TRBJ2-1, with D unclear. There are 12 residues in the CDR3. The germline V gene has CDR1 SGHRS and CDR2 YFSETQ. V was cut by 6 bases and J by 5 bases, with 9 bases left in between.

This chain links TRBV28 with TRBJ1-2; D remains ambiguous. Deletions cut 3 bases from V and 7 bases from J, with 9 bases between. The germline V gene has CDR1 MDHEN and CDR2 SYDVKM. This CDR3 is 12 amino acids long. CDR3 sequence (DNA): TGTGCCAGCAGTTTTAAGGAAAGTGGCTACACCTTC. It codes for CASSFKESGYTF.

This clonotype was observed a handful of times. The rearrangement uses TRBV12-3 or TRBV12-4 and TRBJ2-7, with TRBD1 matching over 7 bases. J lost 0 bases, V lost 5 bases, and 4 bases had no gene match. The CDR3 length is 14 residues. CDR3 coding DNA: TGTGCCAGCAGTGTGGGGACAGACTCCTACGAGCAGTACTTC. Protein product: CASSVGTDSYEQYF.

This clonotype occurred a few times. CDR3 residues: CSARGPTSYEQYF. The CDR3 DNA is TGCAGTGCTAGAGGCCCGACTAGCTACGAGCAGTACTTC. The V call is TRBV20-1, the J call TRBJ2-5, with D tentatively TRBD2 (6 bases). The J call may be mistaken, given a closer DNA end match to TRBJ2-7. The CDR3 is 13 residues long. Looked up from germline, CDR1 is DFQATT and CDR2 is SNEGSKA (reference sequence).

This clonotype was counted only a few times. The rearrangement joins TRBV25-1 to TRBJ1-1; D remains ambiguous. Germline CDR1 is MGHDK and CDR2 is SYGVNS. CDR3 length equals 15 residues. V was shortened by 9 bases and J by 3 bases, with 20 bases between the two germline ends. This CDR3 reads CASGPAGKGYTEAFF. CDR3 sequence (DNA): TGTGCCAGTGGTCCGGCAGGCAAAGGATACACTGAAGCTTTCTTT.

In this sample, this clonotype turned up a few times. The rearrangement uses TRBV7-2 and TRBJ1-2; perhaps TRBD1 as D (5 bases). The germline CDR1 and CDR2 sequences are SGHTA and FQGNSA. The CDR3 covers 12 residues. Trimming removed 8 bases from V and 6 bases from J, with 13 bases in between. The CDR3 nucleotides read TGTGCCAGCCCGACTCAGGGAAATGGCTACACCTTC. Its protein is CASPTQGNGYTF. Using reference TRBV7-2 and TRBJ1-2 for the parts outside the CDR3, the full variable domain is GAGVSQSPSNKVTEKGKDVELRCDPISGHTALYWYRQSLGQGLEFLIYFQGNSAPDKSGLPSDRFSAERTGGSVSTLTIQRTQQEDSAVYLCASPTQGNGYTFGSGTRLTVV.

This clonotype appeared a single time. This chain links TRBV7-2 with TRBJ2-1, with TRBD2 as a possible D gene (6 bases). Deletions cut 3 bases from V and 7 bases from J, with 16 bases between. Germline V gene data show CDR1 as SGHTA and CDR2 as FQGNSA. The CDR3 contains 15 residues. Written as DNA, the CDR3 is TGTGCCAGCAGCTTCTTAGCCGGGAGTGGGAATGAGCAGTTCTTC. Protein sequence: CASSFLAGSGNEQFF.

The gene calls are TRBV7-9 and TRBJ1-1, with D unclear. This CDR3 spans 15 amino acids. Trimming pared 3 bases from V and 0 bases from J, leaving 11 bases between. The germline gives CDR1 SEHNR, CDR2 FQNEAQ (reference sequence). CDR3 loop: CASSFQIGLNTEAFF. The CDR3 DNA reads as TGTGCCAGCAGCTTTCAGATAGGGTTGAACACTGAAGCTTTCTTT.

This clonotype was detected ten times or more. This sequence joins TRBV20-1 and TRBJ2-3, with D perhaps TRBD2 (5 bases). Germline values: CDR1 DFQATT, CDR2 SNEGSKA (reference sequence). V was pared by 3 bases and J by 5 bases, with 15 bases between. The CDR3 runs to 14 residues. The chain's CDR3 is CSASPGRGKDTQYF. The DNA for the CDR3 is TGCAGTGCTAGCCCGGGGAGAGGGAAAGATACGCAGTATTTT.

The CDR3 here is CASSFGGYSNQPQHF. CDR3 nucleotide sequence: TGTGCCAGCAGTTTTGGGGGATATAGCAATCAGCCCCAGCATTTT. The rearrangement joins TRBV27 to TRBJ1-5, with D possibly being TRBD1 (5 bases). Trimming cost V 3 bases and J 0 bases, with 9 bases left between them. The CDR3 totals 15 residues. Germline lookup yields CDR1 MNHEY and CDR2 SMNVEV (reference sequence).

The rearrangement links TRBV4-2 to TRBJ2-3; TRBD2 matches 13 bases. CDR1 and CDR2 (germline): LGHNA, YNFKEQ. V lost 4 bases to trimming and J lost 2 bases; unmatched junction nucleotides: 6. This CDR3 region has 17 residues. The CDR3 DNA reads TGTGCCAGCAGCCTCACGGGACTAGCGGGGACCACAGATACGCAGTATTTT. This gives the protein CASSLTGLAGTTDTQYF.

The chain couples TRBV20-1 to TRBJ2-4; D is unresolved. The DNA end is a closer match to TRBJ2-7, so the J assignment may be wrong. The CDR3 has 13 residues. Germline loops: CDR1 DFQATT, CDR2 SNEGSKA (reference sequence). DNA for the CDR3: TGCAGTGCCAGAAGGACGAACAGCTACGAGCAGTACTTC. Translation: CSARRTNSYEQYF.

V and J are TRBV7-2 and TRBJ2-6; perhaps TRBD2 as D (5 bases). CDR1 is SGHTA, CDR2 FQGNSA, per germline. The length of the CDR3 is 17 residues. V lost 5 bases to trimming and J lost 0 bases, with 14 bases between them. In DNA, the CDR3 is TGTGCCAGCAGCCGGACTCCTACGCTCTCTGGGGCCAACGTCCTGACTTTC. Encoded protein: CASSRTPTLSGANVLTF. Filled out from reference TRBV7-2 and TRBJ2-6, the complete variable domain reads GAGVSQSPSNKVTEKGKDVELRCDPISGHTALYWYRQSLGQGLEFLIYFQGNSAPDKSGLPSDRFSAERTGGSVSTLTIQRTQQEDSAVYLCASSRTPTLSGANVLTFGAGSRLTVL.

This sequence joins TRBV28 and TRBJ2-5, with TRBD2 as a possible D gene (6 bases). Trimming cost V 5 bases and J 5 bases, with 15 bases left between them. Per germline, CDR1 MDHEN and CDR2 SYDVKM. The CDR3 runs to 14 residues. CDR3 nucleotide sequence: TGTGCCAGCAGTAAGGGACTGCGACGGGAGACCCAGTACTTC. Residues: CASSKGLRRETQYF.

The rearrangement joins TRBV20-1 to TRBJ1-2; D is uncertain. CDR3 length equals 14 residues. Trimming took 6 bases from V and 8 from J, leaving 22 bases between them. In germline, CDR1 is DFQATT, CDR2 SNEGSKA (reference sequence). The CDR3 sequence: CSASGAPVGGGYTF. The CDR3 DNA follows: TGCAGTGCCTCGGGAGCCCCTGTCGGAGGAGGCTACACCTTC.

The V call is TRBV10-3, the J call TRBJ1-2; TRBD1 might be the D (5 bases). This CDR3 is 17 amino acids long. CDR1 and CDR2 from the germline V gene are ENHRY and SYGVKD. V lost 0 bases, J lost 6 bases, and 20 bases lay in between. The CDR3 bases are TGTGCCATCAGTGAGTCAAGTAAGGGTGAGGGGCAGCATGGCTACACCTTC. It encodes CAISESSKGEGQHGYTF.

The rearrangement joins TRBV6-2 or TRBV6-3 to TRBJ2-5, with TRBD1 matching over 9 bases. CDR3 length equals 17 residues. Trimming took 5 bases from V and 0 from J; bases not matched to a gene: 10. Germline CDR1 reads MNHEY; CDR2 reads SVGEGT. The chain's CDR3 is CASSIPRDRAYQETQYF. Written as DNA, the CDR3 is TGTGCCAGCAGTATACCCAGGGACAGGGCATACCAAGAGACCCAGTACTTC.